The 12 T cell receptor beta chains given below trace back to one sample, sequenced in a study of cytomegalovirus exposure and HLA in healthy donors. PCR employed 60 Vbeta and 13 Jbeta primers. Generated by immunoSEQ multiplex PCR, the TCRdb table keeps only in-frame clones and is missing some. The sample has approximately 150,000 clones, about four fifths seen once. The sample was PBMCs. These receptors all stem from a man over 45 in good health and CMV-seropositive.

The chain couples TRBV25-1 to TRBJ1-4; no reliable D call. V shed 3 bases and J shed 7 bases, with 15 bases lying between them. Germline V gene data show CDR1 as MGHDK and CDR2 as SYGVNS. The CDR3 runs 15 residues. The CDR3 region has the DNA TGTGCCAGCAGTGAGCCCGACCGGGTCGGTGAAAAACTGTTTTTT. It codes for CASSEPDRVGEKLFF. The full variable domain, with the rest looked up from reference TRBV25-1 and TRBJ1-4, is EADIYQTPRYLVIGTGKKITLECSQTMGHDKMYWYQQDPGMELHLIHYSYGVNSTEKGDLSSESTVSRIRTEHFPLTLESARPSHTSQYLCASSEPDRVGEKLFFGSGTQLSVL.

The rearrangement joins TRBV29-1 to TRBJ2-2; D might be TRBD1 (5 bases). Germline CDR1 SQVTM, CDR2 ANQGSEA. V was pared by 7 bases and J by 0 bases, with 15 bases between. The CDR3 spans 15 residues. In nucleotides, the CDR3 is TGCAGCGCCGATAACAGGTTCTCGAACACCGGGGAGCTGTTTTTT. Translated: CSADNRFSNTGELFF.

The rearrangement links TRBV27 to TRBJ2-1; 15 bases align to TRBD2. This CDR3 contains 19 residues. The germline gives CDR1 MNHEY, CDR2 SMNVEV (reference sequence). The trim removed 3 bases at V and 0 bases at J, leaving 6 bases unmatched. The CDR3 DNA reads TGTGCCAGCAGTTTCACGGGACTAGCGGGAGGCGGCTCCTACAATGAGCAGTTCTTC. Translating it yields CASSFTGLAGGGSYNEQFF.

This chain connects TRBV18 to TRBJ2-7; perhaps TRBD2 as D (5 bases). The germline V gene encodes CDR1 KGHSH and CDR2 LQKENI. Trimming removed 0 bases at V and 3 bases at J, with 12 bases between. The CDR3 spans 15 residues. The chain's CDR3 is CASSPPTGSSYEQYF. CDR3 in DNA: TGTGCCAGCTCACCACCGACGGGATCAAGCTACGAGCAGTACTTC. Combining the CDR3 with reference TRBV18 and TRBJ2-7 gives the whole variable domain NAGVMQNPRHLVRRRGQEARLRCSPMKGHSHVYWYRQLPEEGLKFMVYLQKENIIDESGMPKERFSAEFPKEGPSILRIQQVVRGDSAAYFCASSPPTGSSYEQYFGPGTRLTVT.

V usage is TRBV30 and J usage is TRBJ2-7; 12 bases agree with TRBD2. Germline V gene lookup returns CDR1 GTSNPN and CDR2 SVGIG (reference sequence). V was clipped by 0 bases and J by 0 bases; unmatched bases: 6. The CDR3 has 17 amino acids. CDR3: CAWSVPRTSGTSYEQYF. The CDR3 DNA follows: TGTGCCTGGAGTGTACCCCGGACTAGCGGGACCTCCTACGAGCAGTACTTC.

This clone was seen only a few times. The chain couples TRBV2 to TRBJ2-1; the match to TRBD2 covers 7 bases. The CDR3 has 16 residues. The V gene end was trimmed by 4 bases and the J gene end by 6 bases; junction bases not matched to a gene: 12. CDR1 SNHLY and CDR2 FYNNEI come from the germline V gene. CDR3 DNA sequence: TGTGCCAGCAGTGGGTTGGCAGCGGGAAGGCGCAATGAGCAGTTCTTC. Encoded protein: CASSGLAAGRRNEQFF.

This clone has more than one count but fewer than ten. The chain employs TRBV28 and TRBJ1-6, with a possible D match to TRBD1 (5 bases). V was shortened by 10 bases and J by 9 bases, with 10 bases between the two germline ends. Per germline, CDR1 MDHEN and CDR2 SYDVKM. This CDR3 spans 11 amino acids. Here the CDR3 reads CATHGGSPLHF. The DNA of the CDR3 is TGTGCCACCCACGGGGGTTCACCCCTCCACTTT.

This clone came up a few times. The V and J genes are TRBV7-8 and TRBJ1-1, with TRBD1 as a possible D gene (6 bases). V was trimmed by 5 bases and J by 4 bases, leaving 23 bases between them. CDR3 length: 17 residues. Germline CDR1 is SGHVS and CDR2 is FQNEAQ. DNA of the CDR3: TGTGCCAGCAGCCCACCGGAGTCCATACTAGGGGGCACTGAAGCTTTCTTT. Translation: CASSPPESILGGTEAFF. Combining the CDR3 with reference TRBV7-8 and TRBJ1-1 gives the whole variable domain GAGVSQSPRYKVAKRGQDVALRCDPISGHVSLFWYQQALGQGPEFLTYFQNEAQLDKSGLPSDRFFAERPEGSVSTLKIQRTQQEDSAVYLCASSPPESILGGTEAFFGQGTRLTVV.

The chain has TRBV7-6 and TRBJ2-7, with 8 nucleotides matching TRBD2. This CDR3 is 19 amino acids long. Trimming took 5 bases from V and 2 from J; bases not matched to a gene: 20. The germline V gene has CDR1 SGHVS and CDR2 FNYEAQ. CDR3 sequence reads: CASSKEPRLAGSRAYEQYF. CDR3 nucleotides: TGTGCCAGCAGCAAAGAGCCCCGCCTAGCGGGTAGCCGTGCCTACGAGCAGTACTTC.

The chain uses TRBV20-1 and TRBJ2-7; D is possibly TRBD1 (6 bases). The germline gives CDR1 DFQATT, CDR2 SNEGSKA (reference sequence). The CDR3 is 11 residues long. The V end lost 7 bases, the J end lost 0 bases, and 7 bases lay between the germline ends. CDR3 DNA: TGCAGTGGGGACAACTCCTACGAGCAGTACTTC. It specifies CSGDNSYEQYF.

The CDR3 coding sequence is TGCAGCGAGAAACAGGGGGCAGGGGAGACCCAGTACTTC. Protein: CSEKQGAGETQYF. The chain employs TRBV29-1 and TRBJ2-5; TRBD1 matches at 9 bases. Germline CDR1 SQVTM, CDR2 ANQGSEA. The ends lost 7 bases at V and 5 bases at J; junction bases unmatched: 8. The CDR3 runs 13 residues.

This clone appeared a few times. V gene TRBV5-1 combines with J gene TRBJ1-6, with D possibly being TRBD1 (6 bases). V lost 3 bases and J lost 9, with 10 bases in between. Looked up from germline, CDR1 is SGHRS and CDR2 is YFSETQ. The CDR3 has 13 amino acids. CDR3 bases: TGCGCCAGCAGCTCGGACAGACCTTCACCCCTCCACTTT. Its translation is CASSSDRPSPLHF.